The clone carrying this T cell receptor beta chain showed up many times. The CDR3 loop spans 15 amino acids. Trimming removed 3 bases from V and 3 bases from J, with 14 bases in between. These data are taken from a study of T-cell reconstitution after alpha-beta-depleted transplantation in children. During its preparation, the TCRbeta library received unique molecular identifiers. TCRdb re-analysed the PCR reads in MiXCR, keeping a single row per CDR3 protein. The table shows some 500,000 distinct CDR3 sequences, with approximately 16% occurring only once. The source material was PBMCs from the stem cell graft donor, sampled from the stem cell graft. The rearrangement uses TRBV12-3 or TRBV12-4 and TRBJ1-1; the D gene is possibly TRBD1 (6 bases). This TCR was sampled from a human donor who donated a stem cell graft to a child with acute lymphoblastic leukemia. The CDR3 nucleotides read TGTGCCAGCAGTTTCGGGGGGGCGAGGGACACTGAAGCTTTCTTT. Translated: CASSFGGARDTEAFF.